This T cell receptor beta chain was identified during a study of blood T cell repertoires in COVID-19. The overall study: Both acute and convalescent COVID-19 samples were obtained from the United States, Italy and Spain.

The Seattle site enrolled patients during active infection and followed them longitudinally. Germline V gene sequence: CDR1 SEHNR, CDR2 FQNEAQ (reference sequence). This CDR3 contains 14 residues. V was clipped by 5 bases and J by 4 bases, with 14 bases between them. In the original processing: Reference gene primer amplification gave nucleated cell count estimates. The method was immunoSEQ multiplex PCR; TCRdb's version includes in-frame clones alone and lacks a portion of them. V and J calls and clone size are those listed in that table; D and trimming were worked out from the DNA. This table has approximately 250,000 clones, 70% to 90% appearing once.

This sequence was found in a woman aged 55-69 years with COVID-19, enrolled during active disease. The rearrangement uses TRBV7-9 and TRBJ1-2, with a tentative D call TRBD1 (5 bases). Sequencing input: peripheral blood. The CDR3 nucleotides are TGTGCCAGCAGCCCGCAAACGACAGTCTATGGCTACACCTTC. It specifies CASSPQTTVYGYTF.